Listed here are 26 T cell receptor beta chains from one sample, sequenced in a study of T cell clonality in common variable immunodeficiency. General observations from the study: Common variable immunodeficiency TCR beta sequences reportedly had fewer deletions and N-nucleotide insertions.

TCRdb keeps only in-frame clones here, not all; method: immunoSEQ multiplex PCR. The sample counts roughly 12,000 clones, none seen once; the ten largest own around 7%. These receptors have no known antigen. Specimen: peripheral blood mononuclear cells. All receptors derive from a human donor with common variable immunodeficiency.

Remarks on this clone: The CDR3 is cut off 3 residues early in the read; its end comes from the germline J gene. This chain uses TRBV19 with TRBJ2-1; D may be TRBD1 (6 bases). Looked up from germline, CDR1 is LNHDA and CDR2 is SQIVND (reference sequence). This CDR3 has 18 residues. V was trimmed by 9 bases and J by 4 bases, leaving 28 bases between them. The CDR3 bases that were read are TGTGCCAGGATCCCCACACAGGGATCTTCACAACCTTACAATGAG. Translating gives CARIPTQGSSQPYNE. The full CDR3 protein reads CARIPTQGSSQPYNEQFF.

This clone has a handful of counts. The CDR3 is cut off 3 residues early in the read; its end comes from the germline J gene. This sequence joins TRBV19 and TRBJ1-1; possibly TRBD1 for D (5 bases). The germline CDR1 and CDR2 sequences are LNHDA and SQIVND (reference sequence). The CDR3 is 15 amino acids. Between the trimmed V and J ends, which lost 5 bases and 6 bases, there was a span of 19 bases. CDR3 DNA, as far as it was read: TGTGCCAGTAGTCCCCTCGCAGGGCAACGGTCTGAA. Protein sequence: CASSPLAGQRSE. The CDR3 in full is CASSPLAGQRSEAFF.

This clone was detected a few times. Coverage ceases 3 residues before the CDR3 finishes, and the germline J gene fills in the end. V usage is TRBV6-2 or TRBV6-3 and J usage is TRBJ2-2; D unresolved. CDR3 length: 13 residues. Trimming cost V 6 bases and J 6 bases, with 11 bases left between them. CDR1 MNHEY and CDR2 SVGEGT come from the germline V gene. CDR3 DNA, as far as it was read: TGTGCCAGCAGGACAAACGGAGCCGGGGAG. This codes for CASRTNGAGE. The whole CDR3 sequence reads CASRTNGAGELFF.

This clone was seen ten or more times. The read ends 3 residues early relative to the CDR3; the germline J gene fills the gap. This rearrangement joins TRBV6-2 or TRBV6-3 to TRBJ1-4, with 7 positions matching TRBD1. The germline V gene encodes CDR1 MNHEY and CDR2 SVGEGT. This CDR3 is built from 13 residues. The V gene end was trimmed by 2 bases and the J gene end by 8 bases; junction bases not matched to a gene: 2. Incomplete CDR3 DNA: TGTGCCAGCAGTTACGGACAGGTCGAAAAA. This gives the protein CASSYGQVEK. In full, the CDR3 reads CASSYGQVEKLFF.

Comment on this clone: The read ends 3 residues early relative to the CDR3; the germline J gene fills the gap. This chain links TRBV19 with TRBJ1-2, with TRBD1 identical over 8 bases. The V gene's germline CDR1 is LNHDA and CDR2 SQIVND (reference sequence). CDR3 length: 15 amino acids. With V trimmed by 1 base and J by 5 bases, 6 bases remained unmatched. The CDR3: CASSIGGQGPYGYTF. The part of the CDR3 DNA that was read is TGTGCCAGTAGTATAGGCGGACAGGGCCCATATGGC.

This clone was found a few times. The observed sequence ends 3 residues before the CDR3 terminus, with the missing tail filled in from the germline J gene. V and J are TRBV7-2 and TRBJ1-2, with D perhaps TRBD1 (5 bases). This CDR3 is 14 amino acids long. Trimming left V 0 bases short and J 7 bases short, with 12 bases between. Germline V gives CDR1 SGHTA, CDR2 FQGNSA. CDR3 amino acids: CASSLAATVRGYTF. The sequenced CDR3 bases are TGTGCCAGCAGCTTAGCCGCGACAGTGCGTGGC.

With regard to this clone: From the germline J gene comes the end of the CDR3, since the read stops 3 residues before it. This rearrangement joins TRBV6-2 or TRBV6-3 to TRBJ2-1; a weak D match, TRBD1 (7 bases). The V gene lost 6 bases and the J gene lost 3 bases, with 21 bases spanning the gap. There are 17 residues in the CDR3. Germline CDR1 reads MNHEY; CDR2 reads SVGEGT. Partial CDR3 DNA: TGTGCCAGCAGCAGGGGGGCCAGTAACCTAGGCTACAATGAG. Translating it yields CASSRGASNLGYNE. The CDR3 in full is CASSRGASNLGYNEQFF.

In this sample, this clone turned up many times. The missing CDR3 end, 3 residues past where the read stops, is filled in from the germline J gene. V usage is TRBV7-9 and J usage is TRBJ1-1, with D maybe TRBD1 (5 bases). CDR3 length equals 11 residues. The germline gives CDR1 SEHNR, CDR2 FQNEAQ (reference sequence). The sequenced part of the CDR3 DNA is TGTGCCAGCAGCTATCCCTCAGGG. This gives the protein CASSYPSG. The complete CDR3 reads CASSYPSGAFF.

CDR3 protein: CASSFHGGGDSKSYNEQFF. The CDR3 DNA, read in part, is TGTGCCAGTAGTTTCCACGGCGGGGGAGATTCAAAGTCCTACAATGAG. V and J are TRBV19 and TRBJ2-1; 7 bases align to TRBD2. Read sequence stops 3 residues before the CDR3 end, and the germline J gene provides the missing end. Trimming at V came to 5 bases and at J to 1 base, leaving 17 bases not matched to a gene. The V gene's germline CDR1 is LNHDA and CDR2 SQIVND (reference sequence). The CDR3 is 19 residues long.

This clone turned up a few times. The read ends 3 residues shy of where the CDR3 ends; the end is completed using the germline J gene. The V gene is TRBV30, the J gene TRBJ2-1; 13 nucleotides match TRBD2. V dropped 2 bases and J dropped 0; count of bases not matched to a gene: 4. The CDR3 is 17 residues long. Germline V gene data show CDR1 as GTSNPN and CDR2 as SVGIG (reference sequence). The CDR3 sequence is CAWSTSGGASSYNEQFF. CDR3 bases read: TGTGCCTGGAGTACTAGCGGGGGGGCTAGCTCCTACAATGAG.

This clone was seen more than once but under ten times. The DNA ends 3 residues before the CDR3 does, and the rest of the CDR3 is filled in from the germline J gene. The gene calls are TRBV18 and TRBJ1-2, with 7 bases lining up with TRBD1. The CDR3 runs 21 residues. V lost 3 bases, J lost 0 bases, and 22 bases stayed unmatched. CDR1 is KGHSH and CDR2 is LQKENI in the germline V gene. The chain's CDR3 is CASSPQKQGLAGYAPNYGYTF. The CDR3 bases that were read are TGTGCCAGCTCACCCCAAAAACAGGGGTTGGCAGGATATGCTCCTAACTATGGC.

CDR3 DNA, as far as it was read: TGTGCCAGCTCACCACCAGCGGGGTACACAGATACG. Translating gives CASSPPAGYTDT. The full CDR3 sequence reads CASSPPAGYTDTQYF. The V call is TRBV18, the J call TRBJ2-3; 7 bases match TRBD2. The read ends 3 residues before the CDR3 terminus; that terminus is restored from the germline J gene. Germline assignment: CDR1 KGHSH and CDR2 LQKENI. The CDR3 spans 15 residues. V was pared by 0 bases and J by 2 bases, with 2 bases of the junction left unmatched.

In its sample, this clone was seen many times. The observed sequence ends 3 residues before the CDR3 terminus, with the missing tail filled in from the germline J gene. The chain has TRBV5-1 and TRBJ1-2; the match to TRBD1 covers 12 bases. V lost 0 bases to trimming and J lost 7 bases; unmatched junction nucleotides: 4. This CDR3 spans 15 amino acids. Germline V gene data show CDR1 as SGHRS and CDR2 as YFSETQ. The CDR3 here is CASSLAGTGGSGYTF. The sequenced CDR3 bases are TGCGCCAGCAGCTTGGCCGGGACAGGGGGCTCTGGC.

In its sample, this clone was seen a few times. The read terminates 3 residues before the CDR3 end, so the remaining end is supplied by the germline J gene. J is TRBJ1-1 and V is TRBV30; perhaps TRBD1 as D (5 bases). Trimming pared 4 bases from V and 1 base from J, leaving 10 bases between. Germline loops: CDR1 GTSNPN, CDR2 SVGIG (reference sequence). This CDR3 spans 13 amino acids. This chain's CDR3 is CAWNGGENTEAFF. Incomplete CDR3 DNA: TGTGCCTGGAATGGGGGGGAGAACACTGAA.

CDR3 residues: CATQNRGLADTQYF. The CDR3 bases that were read are TGTGCCACACAAAACAGGGGACTGGCAGATACG. The chain carries TRBV6-2 or TRBV6-3 and TRBJ2-3; D is perhaps TRBD1 (7 bases). The read ends 3 residues shy of where the CDR3 ends; the end is completed using the germline J gene. This CDR3 has 14 residues. Trimming pared 10 bases from V and 4 bases from J, leaving 18 bases between. The germline CDR1 and CDR2 sequences are MNHEY and SVGEGT.

This clone was counted only a few times. The CDR3 end is not reached by the read, which stops 3 residues before it; the germline J gene fills it in. The rearrangement uses TRBV2 and TRBJ1-2; D gene ambiguous. CDR1 is SNHLY and CDR2 is FYNNEI in the germline V gene. Trimming removed 2 bases at V and 7 bases at J, with 20 bases between. The CDR3 spans 16 residues. The CDR3: CASSESRGSIVSGYTF. Partial CDR3 DNA: TGTGCCAGCAGTGAATCACGTGGTTCCATCGTCAGTGGC.

This clone was observed a few times. Read data end 3 residues before the CDR3 end; the end is taken from the germline J gene. V is TRBV20-1 and J is TRBJ2-3; 10 nucleotides align to TRBD1. Germline lookup yields CDR1 DFQATT and CDR2 SNEGSKA (reference sequence). The trim removed 3 bases at V and 6 bases at J, leaving 9 bases unmatched. CDR3 length: 15 residues. CDR3 residues: CSASTPGQGWDTQYF. The part of the CDR3 DNA that was read is TGCAGTGCTAGCACGCCGGGACAGGGGTGGGATACG.

This clone has only a few counts. The CDR3 extends 3 residues past the end of the read, so its final part is completed from the germline J gene. The V call is TRBV5-1, the J call TRBJ2-7; 9 nucleotides align to TRBD2. Trimming at V came to 2 bases and at J to 0 bases, leaving 3 bases not matched to a gene. The CDR3 consists of 15 residues. The V gene's germline CDR1 is SGHRS and CDR2 YFSETQ. The DNA read from the CDR3 is TGCGCCAGCAGCTTCCAGCGGGGGGTCTCCTACGAG. This encodes CASSFQRGVSYE. The full CDR3 reads CASSFQRGVSYEQYF.

About this clone itself: The read gets to within 3 residues of the CDR3 end, and the germline J gene fills in the rest. The chain is built from TRBV2 and TRBJ2-1, with 7 bases matching TRBD2. CDR3 length: 15 amino acids. Germline CDR1 reads SNHLY; CDR2 reads FYNNEI. V gave up 2 bases and J gave up 0 bases; unmatched junction bases: 1. CDR3 loop: CASSERGSSYNEQFF. CDR3 DNA (partial): TGTGCCAGCAGTGAACGCGGGAGCTCCTACAATGAG.

Notes on this clone: The read finishes 3 residues shy of the CDR3 end, and the germline J gene is used to complete it. J is TRBJ2-1 and V is TRBV5-1; D call uncertain. With 2 bases removed from V and 0 bases from J, the gap between germline ends came to 6 bases. CDR1 is SGHRS and CDR2 is YFSETQ in the germline V gene. CDR3 length equals 14 residues. CDR3 region: CASSLGVSYNEQFF. The CDR3 bases that were read are TGCGCCAGCAGCTTAGGTGTCTCCTACAATGAG.

Sample share makes this clone medium-sized (0.01 to 0.1%). The CDR3 goes on 3 residues after the read ends, and that part is filled in from the germline J gene. The chain has TRBV30 and TRBJ1-1; tentatively, D is TRBD1 (5 bases). CDR1 is GTSNPN, CDR2 SVGIG, per germline (reference sequence). The CDR3 contains 13 residues. The CDR3: CAWSLFGGRGAFF. The covered CDR3 bases are TGTGCCTGGAGTTTATTCGGGGGACGGGGA. The entire variable domain, with the rest obtained from reference TRBV30 and TRBJ1-1, is as follows: SQTIHQWPATLVQPVGSPLSLECTVEGTSNPNLYWYRQAAGRGLQLLFYSVGIGQISSEVPQNLSASRPQDRQFILSSKKLLLSDSGFYLCAWSLFGGRGAFFGQGTRLTVV.

This clone was counted at least ten times. The read ends 3 residues early relative to the CDR3; the germline J gene fills the gap. The chain recombines TRBV18 with TRBJ1-1, with D hard to call. The germline V gene has CDR1 KGHSH and CDR2 LQKENI. The CDR3 contains 16 residues. V was trimmed by 0 bases and J by 1 base, leaving 12 bases between them. CDR3 protein: CASSPPATLRNTEAFF. The sequenced CDR3 bases are TGTGCCAGCTCACCACCCGCGACACTCAGGAACACTGAA.

This clone occurred a few times. With the read ending 3 residues before the CDR3 end, the germline J gene is used to fill in that end. The V gene is TRBV20-1, the J gene TRBJ2-7; D is ambiguous. V lost 6 bases and J 5 bases, leaving 17 bases between the germline ends. The CDR3 covers 13 residues. Germline loops: CDR1 DFQATT, CDR2 SNEGSKA (reference sequence). The CDR3 loop is CSAARVSPDEQYF. The part of the CDR3 DNA that was read is TGCAGTGCCGCCCGAGTATCTCCGGACGAG.

This clone was found a few times. Its ends do not fully match the called genes, so a read error is possible. The read halts 3 residues ahead of the CDR3 end, with the missing end drawn from the germline J gene. J is TRBJ1-2 and V is TRBV7-9; a possible D gene is TRBD1 (5 bases). Germline loops: CDR1 SEHNR, CDR2 FQNEAQ (reference sequence). The CDR3 has 12 residues. The covered CDR3 bases are TGTTCCAGCAGCGAAGACAGCTATGGC. Translating gives CSSSEDSYG. The entire CDR3 protein is CSSSEDSYGYTF.

This clone is medium-sized by share. The read gets to within 3 residues of the CDR3 end, and the germline J gene fills in the rest. The chain joins TRBV29-1 to TRBJ1-1; 7 nucleotides align to TRBD1. The J segment lost 3 bases and the V segment lost 7 bases, leaving 2 bases of the junction unmatched. The CDR3 length is 11 residues. CDR1 is SQVTM, CDR2 ANQGSEA, per germline. CDR3 DNA, as far as it was read: TGCAGCGCGGACAGGCACACTGAA. Residues: CSADRHTE. The complete CDR3 protein is CSADRHTEAFF.

Note on this clone: The read terminates 3 residues ahead of where the CDR3 ends, so the germline J gene completes it. The chain joins TRBV19 to TRBJ2-1; D possibly corresponds to TRBD1 (6 bases). Germline CDR1 is LNHDA and CDR2 is SQIVND (reference sequence). V was shortened by 7 bases and J by 3 bases, with 16 bases between the two germline ends. The CDR3 contains 15 residues. The covered CDR3 bases are TGTGCCAGTATCGCTAGGGGGAAAAGCTACAATGAG. As protein: CASIARGKSYNE. The whole CDR3 region reads CASIARGKSYNEQFF.